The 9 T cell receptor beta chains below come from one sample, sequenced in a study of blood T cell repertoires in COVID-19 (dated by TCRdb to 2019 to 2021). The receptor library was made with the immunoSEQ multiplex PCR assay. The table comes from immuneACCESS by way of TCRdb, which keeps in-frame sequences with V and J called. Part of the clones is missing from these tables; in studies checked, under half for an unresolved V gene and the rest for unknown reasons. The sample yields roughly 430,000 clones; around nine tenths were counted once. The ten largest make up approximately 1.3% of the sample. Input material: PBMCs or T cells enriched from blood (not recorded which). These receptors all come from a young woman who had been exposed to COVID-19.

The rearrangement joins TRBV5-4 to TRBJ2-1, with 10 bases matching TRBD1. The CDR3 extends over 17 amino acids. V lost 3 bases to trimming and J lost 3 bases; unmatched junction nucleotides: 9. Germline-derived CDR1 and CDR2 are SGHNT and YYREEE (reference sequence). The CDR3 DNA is TGTGCCAGCAGCTCAACCGGGACAGGGGTCTTCTACAATGAGCAGTTCTTC. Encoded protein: CASSSTGTGVFYNEQFF.

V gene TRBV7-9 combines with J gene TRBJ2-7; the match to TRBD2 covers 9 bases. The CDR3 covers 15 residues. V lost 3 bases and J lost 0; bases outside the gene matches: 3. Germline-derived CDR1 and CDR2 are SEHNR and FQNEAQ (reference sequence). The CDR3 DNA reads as TGTGCCAGCAGCTTGAGCGGGGGGACCTCCTACGAGCAGTACTTC. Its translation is CASSLSGGTSYEQYF.

The CDR3 nucleotides read TGTGCCACCAGCGAACAGGGGTTGTACGGGGAGCTGTTTTTT. This sequence encodes CATSEQGLYGELFF. The chain combines TRBV15 with TRBJ2-2, with 7 bases identical to TRBD1. Germline CDR1 LNHNV, CDR2 YYDKDF (reference sequence). CDR3 size: 14 residues. V lost 5 bases to trimming and J lost 7 bases; unmatched junction nucleotides: 7.

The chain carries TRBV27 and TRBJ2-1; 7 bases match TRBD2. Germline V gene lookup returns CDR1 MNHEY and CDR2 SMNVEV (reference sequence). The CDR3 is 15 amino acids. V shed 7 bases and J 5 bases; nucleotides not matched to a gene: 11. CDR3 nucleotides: TGTGCCAGCACTTTTTCGGCCAGCGGGGACAATGAGCAGTTCTTC. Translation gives CASTFSASGDNEQFF.

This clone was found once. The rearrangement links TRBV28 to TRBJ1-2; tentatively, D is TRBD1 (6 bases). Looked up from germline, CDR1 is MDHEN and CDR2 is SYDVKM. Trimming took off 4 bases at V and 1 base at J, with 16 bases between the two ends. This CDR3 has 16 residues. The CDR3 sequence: CASSYPTGPVNYGYTF. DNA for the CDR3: TGTGCCAGCAGTTACCCGACAGGCCCAGTTAACTATGGCTACACCTTC.

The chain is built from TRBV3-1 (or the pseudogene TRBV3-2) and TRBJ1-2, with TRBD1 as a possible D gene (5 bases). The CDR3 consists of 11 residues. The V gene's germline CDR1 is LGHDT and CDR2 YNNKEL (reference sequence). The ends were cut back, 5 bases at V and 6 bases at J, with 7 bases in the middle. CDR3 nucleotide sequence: TGTGCCAGCAGCTCAGGGAATGGCTACACCTTC. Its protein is CASSSGNGYTF.

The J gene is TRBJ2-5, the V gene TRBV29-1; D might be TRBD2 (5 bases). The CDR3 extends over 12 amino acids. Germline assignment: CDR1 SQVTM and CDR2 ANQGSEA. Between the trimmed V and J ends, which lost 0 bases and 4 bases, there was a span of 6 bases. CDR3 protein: CSVEELGETQYF. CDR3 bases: TGCAGCGTTGAAGAACTAGGAGAGACCCAGTACTTC.

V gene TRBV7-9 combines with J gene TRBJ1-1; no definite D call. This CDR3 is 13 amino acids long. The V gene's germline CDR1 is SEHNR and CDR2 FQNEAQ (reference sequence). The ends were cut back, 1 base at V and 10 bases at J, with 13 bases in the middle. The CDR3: CASSLGRPDAAFF. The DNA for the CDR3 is TGTGCCAGCAGCTTAGGCAGGCCCGATGCAGCTTTCTTT.

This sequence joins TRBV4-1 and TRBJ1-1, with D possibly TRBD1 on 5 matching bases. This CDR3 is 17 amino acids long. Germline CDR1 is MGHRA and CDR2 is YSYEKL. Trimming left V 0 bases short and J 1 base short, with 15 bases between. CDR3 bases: TGCGCCAGCAGCCAAGATGGGGGAGGCGGTTGGAACACTGAAGCTTTCTTT. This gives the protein CASSQDGGGGWNTEAFF.